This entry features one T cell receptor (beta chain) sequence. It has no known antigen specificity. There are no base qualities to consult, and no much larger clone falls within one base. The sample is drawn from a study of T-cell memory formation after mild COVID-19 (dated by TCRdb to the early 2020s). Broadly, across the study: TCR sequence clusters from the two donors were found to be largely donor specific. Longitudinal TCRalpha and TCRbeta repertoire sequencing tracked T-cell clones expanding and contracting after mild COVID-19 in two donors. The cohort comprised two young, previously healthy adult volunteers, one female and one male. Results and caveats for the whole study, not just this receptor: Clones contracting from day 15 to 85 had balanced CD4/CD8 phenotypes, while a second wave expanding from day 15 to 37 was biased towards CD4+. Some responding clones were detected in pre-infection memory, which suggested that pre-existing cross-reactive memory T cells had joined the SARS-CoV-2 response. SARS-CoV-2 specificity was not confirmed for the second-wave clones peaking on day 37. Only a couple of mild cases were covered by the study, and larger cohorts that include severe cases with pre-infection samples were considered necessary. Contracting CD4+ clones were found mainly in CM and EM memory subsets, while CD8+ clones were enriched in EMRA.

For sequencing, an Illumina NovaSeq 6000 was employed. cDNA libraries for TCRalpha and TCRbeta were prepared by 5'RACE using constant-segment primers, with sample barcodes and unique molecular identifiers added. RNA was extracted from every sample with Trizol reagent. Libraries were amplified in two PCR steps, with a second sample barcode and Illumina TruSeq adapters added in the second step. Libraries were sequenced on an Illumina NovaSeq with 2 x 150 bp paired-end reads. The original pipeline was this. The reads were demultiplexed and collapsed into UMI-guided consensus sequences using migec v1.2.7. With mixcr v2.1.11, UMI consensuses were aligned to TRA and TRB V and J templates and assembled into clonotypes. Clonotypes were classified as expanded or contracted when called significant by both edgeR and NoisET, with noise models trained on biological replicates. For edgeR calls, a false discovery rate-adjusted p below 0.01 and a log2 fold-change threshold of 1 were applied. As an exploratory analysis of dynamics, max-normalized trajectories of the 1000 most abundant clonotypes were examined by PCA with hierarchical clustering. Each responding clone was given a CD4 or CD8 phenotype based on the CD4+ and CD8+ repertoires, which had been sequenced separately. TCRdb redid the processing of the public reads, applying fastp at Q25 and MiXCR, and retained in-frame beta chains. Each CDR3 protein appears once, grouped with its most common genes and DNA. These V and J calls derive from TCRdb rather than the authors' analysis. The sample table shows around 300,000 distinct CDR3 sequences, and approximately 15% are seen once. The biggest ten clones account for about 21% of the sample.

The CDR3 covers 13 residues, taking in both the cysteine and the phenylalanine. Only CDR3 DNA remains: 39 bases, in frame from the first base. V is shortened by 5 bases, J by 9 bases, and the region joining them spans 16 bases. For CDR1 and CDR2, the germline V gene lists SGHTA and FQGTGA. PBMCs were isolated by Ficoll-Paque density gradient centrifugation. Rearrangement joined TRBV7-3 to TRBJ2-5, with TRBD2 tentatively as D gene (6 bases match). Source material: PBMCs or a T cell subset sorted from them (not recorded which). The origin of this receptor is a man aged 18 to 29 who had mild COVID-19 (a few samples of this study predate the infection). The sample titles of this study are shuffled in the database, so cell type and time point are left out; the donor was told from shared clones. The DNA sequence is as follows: TGTGCCAGCAGCCCCAGCACCCCGGGGGCCCAGTACTTC. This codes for CASSPSTPGAQYF.